Each of the 25 T cell receptor beta chains below was sequenced from the same sample in a study of Graves' ophthalmopathy and Graves' hyperthyroidism. CDR3 regions of TCR beta were amplified from RNA transcripts. The library came from an HTBI-primed first-round RT-PCR and a second-round multiplex PCR. TCRdb recomputed calls from the multiplex PCR reads with MiXCR, one row per CDR3 protein. The sample carries around 670,000 distinct CDR3 sequences, 35% to 50% recorded once. Material for sequencing was peripheral blood. All receptors derive from an adult man with Graves' ophthalmopathy.

This clonotype was seen once. The V gene is TRBV7-9, the J gene TRBJ1-1, with D unclear. Germline V gene sequence: CDR1 SEHNR, CDR2 FQNEAQ (reference sequence). This CDR3 has 16 amino acids. V gave up 2 bases and J gave up 0 bases, with 13 bases separating them. The CDR3 protein is CASSLIAGVMNTEAFF. The CDR3 coding sequence is TGTGCCAGCAGCTTAATAGCCGGGGTCATGAACACTGAAGCTTTCTTT.

The chain uses TRBV7-9 and TRBJ2-5; the D gene is possibly TRBD1 (5 bases). The length of the CDR3 is 16 residues. V was trimmed by 6 bases and J by 0 bases, leaving 17 bases between them. Germline V lookup: CDR1 SEHNR, CDR2 FQNEAQ (reference sequence). As DNA, the CDR3 is TGTGCCAGCAGTGAATACGCAGGGATGAACCAAGAGACCCAGTACTTC. Translated, it gives CASSEYAGMNQETQYF.

This clonotype was seen many times. The CDR3 loop is CASSESQGGSPLHF. CDR3 in DNA: TGTGCCAGCAGTGAGTCGCAGGGGGGATCACCCCTCCACTTT. This chain links TRBV2 with TRBJ1-6; 7 nucleotides align to TRBD1. This CDR3 is built from 14 residues. Germline values: CDR1 SNHLY, CDR2 FYNNEI. Unmatched junction bases numbered 6, after V lost 3 bases and J lost 10 bases.

The gene calls are TRBV25-1 and TRBJ1-4; TRBD1 aligns across 9 bases. Germline CDR1 MGHDK, CDR2 SYGVNS. This CDR3 region has 15 residues. The J segment lost 4 bases and the V segment lost 8 bases, leaving 8 bases of the junction unmatched. This CDR3 is CASHKQGADNEKLFF. DNA of the CDR3: TGTGCCAGCCATAAACAGGGGGCCGATAATGAAAAACTGTTTTTT.

This clonotype was observed a handful of times. The chain links TRBV7-2 to TRBJ2-5; 8 nucleotides agree with TRBD1. The CDR3 has 14 amino acids. Per the germline V gene, CDR1 is SGHTA and CDR2 is FQGNSA. Trimming took 5 bases from V and 4 from J; bases not matched to a gene: 6. CDR3 DNA sequence: TGTGCCAGCAGCGCAGGGGGCGCGGGAGAGACCCAGTACTTC. Protein sequence: CASSAGGAGETQYF.

This chain joins TRBV2 and TRBJ2-7; no clear D gene. The germline gives CDR1 SNHLY, CDR2 FYNNEI. Trimming left V 5 bases short and J 2 bases short, with 16 bases between. This CDR3 contains 15 residues. As DNA, the CDR3 is TGTGCCAGCAGTTTCATTTACCCGGACCCCTACGAGCAGTACTTC. This gives the protein CASSFIYPDPYEQYF. Based on the CDR3 plus reference TRBV2 and TRBJ2-7, the full variable domain is EPEVTQTPSHQVTQMGQEVILRCVPISNHLYFYWYRQILGQKVEFLVSFYNNEISEKSEIFDDQFSVERPDGSNFTLKIRSTKLEDSAMYFCASSFIYPDPYEQYFGPGTRLTVT.

This clonotype was detected a few times. Sequence at one end of the junction differs from germline and may be a read error. This chain uses TRBV10-3 with TRBJ2-7; D gene unclear. This CDR3 region has 11 residues. CDR1 ENHRY and CDR2 SYGVKD come from the germline V gene. In DNA, the CDR3 is TGTGCCAGCAGTCGTAATAGCGAGCAGTACTTC. Its protein product is CASSRNSEQYF.

The CDR3 loop is CATSGGDNQPQHF. CDR3 coding DNA: TGTGCCACCAGTGGCGGCGACAATCAGCCCCAGCATTTT. The chain couples TRBV18 to TRBJ1-5; D remains ambiguous. The CDR3 sequence is 13 residues long. V dropped 10 bases and J dropped 3 bases, with 13 bases sitting between them. Germline V CDR1 and CDR2: KGHSH, LQKENI. Supplemented by reference TRBV18 and TRBJ1-5, the full variable domain reads NAGVMQNPRHLVRRRGQEARLRCSPMKGHSHVYWYRQLPEEGLKFMVYLQKENIIDESGMPKERFSAEFPKEGPSILRIQQVVRGDSAAYFCATSGGDNQPQHFGDGTRLSIL.

The rearrangement joins TRBV5-1 to TRBJ1-2; D is uncertain. V lost 4 bases and J 5 bases, leaving 12 bases between the germline ends. Germline V gene data show CDR1 as SGHRS and CDR2 as YFSETQ. There are 13 residues in the CDR3. The CDR3 nucleotides read TGCGCCAGCAGCGTTGAAGTAGGGTATGGCTACACCTTC. Protein: CASSVEVGYGYTF.

This clonotype was counted many times. The J gene is TRBJ2-5, the V gene TRBV7-2, with D perhaps assigned TRBD1 or TRBD2 (5 bases each). This CDR3 has 15 amino acids. The V end was cut by 3 bases, the J end by 4 bases, with 15 bases between. Germline loops: CDR1 SGHTA, CDR2 FQGNSA. CDR3 sequence: CASSLVGGLGETQYF. The CDR3 DNA sequence: TGTGCCAGCAGCTTGGTTGGGGGTTTGGGAGAGACCCAGTACTTC. Using reference TRBV7-2 and TRBJ2-5 for the parts outside the CDR3, the full variable domain is GAGVSQSPSNKVTEKGKDVELRCDPISGHTALYWYRQSLGQGLEFLIYFQGNSAPDKSGLPSDRFSAERTGGSVSTLTIQRTQQEDSAVYLCASSLVGGLGETQYFGPGTRLLVL.

This clonotype was seen repeatedly, ten times or more. This chain joins TRBV7-2 and TRBJ1-2; the D gene is possibly TRBD1 (5 bases). The CDR3 runs 15 residues. V gave up 4 bases and J gave up 4 bases, with 16 bases separating them. The germline CDR1 and CDR2 sequences are SGHTA and FQGNSA. The CDR3 nucleotides are TGTGCCAGCAGCTCCGGCGTGGGGCGCGGCTATGGCTACACCTTC. It is translated as CASSSGVGRGYGYTF.

As regards this clonotype: At one of its ends the junction is not consistent with the germline gene, which may arise from a read error. The chain carries TRBV10-3 and TRBJ2-7, with 7 bases identical to TRBD1. This CDR3 is built from 15 residues. Germline CDR1 ENHRY, CDR2 SYGVKD. CDR3 coding DNA: TGTGCCAGCAGTTCCCCCGGGACAGTAACCTACGAGCAGTACTTC. It yields the protein CASSSPGTVTYEQYF.

There are a few counts of this clonotype. The chain carries TRBV14 and TRBJ1-2, with D hard to call. Germline V gene sequence: CDR1 SGHDN, CDR2 FVKESK. CDR3 length: 14 amino acids. Trimming left V 4 bases short and J 0 bases short, with 9 bases between. The CDR3 here is CASSPKSPNYGYTF. The DNA of the CDR3 is TGTGCCAGCAGCCCCAAGTCCCCTAACTATGGCTACACCTTC. Filled out from reference TRBV14 and TRBJ1-2, the complete variable domain reads EAGVTQFPSHSVIEKGQTVTLRCDPISGHDNLYWYRRVMGKEIKFLLHFVKESKQDESGMPNNRFLAERTGGTYSTLKVQPAELEDSGVYFCASSPKSPNYGYTFGSGTRLTVV.

The genes are TRBV19 and TRBJ2-7, with 11 positions matching TRBD1. The V and J ends lost 6 bases and 4 bases, in that order; junction bases with no gene match: 8. The CDR3 extends over 15 amino acids. Germline V CDR1 and CDR2: LNHDA, SQIVND (reference sequence). CDR3 in DNA: TGTGCCAGTAGCAGAGGACAGGGGGCAAGGTACGAGCAGTACTTC. Translation gives CASSRGQGARYEQYF.

This clonotype has ten or more counts. The rearrangement uses TRBV7-9 and TRBJ2-5; the D gene is possibly TRBD2 (6 bases). Germline V gene sequence: CDR1 SEHNR, CDR2 FQNEAQ (reference sequence). V dropped 5 bases and J dropped 4 bases, with 20 bases sitting between them. The CDR3 length is 16 residues. Here the CDR3 DNA reads TGTGCCAGCAGCCCTCCGGATCGGAGGGATGGAGAGACCCAGTACTTC. Protein sequence: CASSPPDRRDGETQYF.

In regard to this clonotype: Relative to the germline gene, one junction end is altered; a read error may explain this. The J gene is TRBJ2-7, the V gene TRBV11-2; 7 bases align to TRBD1. Germline loops: CDR1 SGHAT, CDR2 FQNNGV. This CDR3 spans 14 amino acids. The CDR3 sequence: CASRLDRKTYEQYF. CDR3 bases: TGTGCCAGCCGCTTGGACAGGAAAACCTACGAGCAGTACTTC.

This chain connects TRBV10-3 to TRBJ2-1; 11 bases fit TRBD2. The germline CDR1 and CDR2 sequences are ENHRY and SYGVKD. The CDR3 totals 14 residues. V lost 9 bases, J lost 6 bases, and 7 bases stayed unmatched. CDR3: CAIQTSGDGNEQFF. The CDR3 DNA follows: TGTGCCATACAGACTAGCGGGGATGGCAATGAGCAGTTCTTC.

The V and J genes are TRBV10-3 and TRBJ2-3; D remains ambiguous. Germline CDR1 ENHRY, CDR2 SYGVKD. The V gene lost 3 bases and the J gene lost 6 bases, with 13 bases spanning the gap. The CDR3 contains 14 residues. Here the CDR3 reads CAISDEIGVDTQYF. The CDR3 nucleotides read TGTGCCATCAGTGACGAGATTGGGGTCGATACGCAGTATTTT.

The table lists this clonotype with a count of one. This chain links TRBV6-6 with TRBJ1-1; D gene unclear. Germline CDR1 and CDR2: MNHNY and SVGAGI (reference sequence). CDR3 length equals 13 residues. CDR3 loop: CVTALGKNTEAFF. The CDR3 DNA is TGTGTCACAGCATTAGGGAAAAACACTGAAGCTTTCTTT.

Of note for this clonotype: This sequence may be a read error, since a much larger clone differs from it by one base. The rearrangement links TRBV7-9 to TRBJ1-6; tentatively, D is TRBD1 (5 bases). Trimming stripped 1 base from V and 6 bases from J, with 10 bases between. Looked up from germline, CDR1 is SEHNR and CDR2 is FQNEAQ (reference sequence). The CDR3 length is 15 residues. CDR3 bases: TGTGCCAGCAGCTTAGATACAGGAGCTAATTCACCCCTCCACTTT. As protein: CASSLDTGANSPLHF.

This chain connects TRBV28 to TRBJ2-7; either TRBD1 or TRBD2 may supply D (5 bases each). This CDR3 has 13 residues. V was shortened by 6 bases and J by 3 bases, with 12 bases between the two germline ends. Germline CDR1 and CDR2: MDHEN and SYDVKM. This CDR3 reads CASSHRDDYEQYF. The DNA of the CDR3 is TGTGCCAGCAGCCACCGGGACGACTACGAGCAGTACTTC.

As to this clonotype: Because it lacks the conserved phenylalanine or tryptophan at the end, this CDR3 is likely a read error. No DNA is shown, since the ends of the CDR3 on it are uncertain; the CDR3 is the one TCRdb lists. The rearrangement links TRBV29-1 to TRBJ2-7; whether TRBD2, the table's D call, matches the DNA was not checked. The CDR3 spans 9 amino acids, including both terminal residues. CDR1 and CDR2 (germline): SQVTM, ANQGSEA. The CDR3: CSAASWLAG.

The table lists this clonotype with many counts. CDR3: CASSESGDASPQPQHF. CDR3 bases: TGCGCCAGCAGTGAGTCCGGAGACGCATCACCTCAGCCCCAGCATTTT. The V call is TRBV10-1, the J call TRBJ1-5; D unresolved. This CDR3 has 16 amino acids. V lost 0 bases to trimming and J lost 6 bases, with 15 bases between them. The V gene's germline CDR1 is WNHNN and CDR2 SYGVQD (reference sequence).

This clonotype appeared a few times. The chain is built from TRBV19 and TRBJ2-2; 10 bases agree with TRBD1. Trimming removed 9 bases from V and 7 bases from J; junction bases left unmatched: 5. This CDR3 has 13 amino acids. Looked up from germline, CDR1 is LNHDA and CDR2 is SQIVND (reference sequence). CDR3 region: CASRDRGGGELFF. The CDR3 nucleotides are TGTGCCAGCAGGGACAGGGGAGGCGGGGAGCTGTTTTTT. Drawing the rest from reference TRBV19 and TRBJ2-2, the complete variable domain is DGGITQSPKYLFRKEGQNVTLSCEQNLNHDAMYWYRQDPGQGLRLIYYSQIVNDFQKGDIAEGYSVSREKKESFPLTVTSAQKNPTAFYLCASRDRGGGELFFGEGSRLTVL.

This clonotype showed up just a few times. This chain joins TRBV7-9 and TRBJ2-2, with TRBD1 matching 11 bases. Trimming took 5 bases from V and 2 from J; bases not matched to a gene: 7. The CDR3 contains 17 residues. Germline V gene data show CDR1 as SEHNR and CDR2 as FQNEAQ (reference sequence). The chain's CDR3 is CASSQTGQGANTGELFF. As DNA, the CDR3 is TGTGCCAGCAGCCAGACCGGACAGGGGGCTAACACCGGGGAGCTGTTTTTT.